Listed here are 10 T cell receptor beta chains from one sample, sequenced in a study of technical replicates of blood from several donors. TCRdb's table, derived via immunoSEQ multiplex PCR, lists solely in-frame clones and lacks some. The sample lists 75,000 to 95,000 clones, about nine tenths occurring once. The sequencing input was T cells isolated from PBMCs. Receptors originate from a human donor in good health.

This chain joins TRBV9 and TRBJ2-1, with TRBD2 identical over 8 bases. J lost 1 base, V lost 0 bases, and 6 bases had no gene match. Germline V CDR1 and CDR2: SGDLS, YYNGEE. The CDR3 spans 17 residues. The CDR3 DNA reads as TGTGCCAGCAGCGTAGCAAAAGCGGGAGTTTCCTACAATGAGCAGTTCTTC. Protein product: CASSVAKAGVSYNEQFF.

The chain is built from TRBV7-3 and TRBJ2-5, with 9 nucleotides matching TRBD1. The germline CDR1 and CDR2 sequences are SGHTA and FQGTGA. The CDR3 is made up of 14 amino acids. Losses at the gene ends were 4 bases for V and 5 bases for J; bases not matched to a gene: 5. The CDR3 is CASSSQGARETQYF. The CDR3 DNA sequence: TGTGCCAGCAGCTCACAGGGGGCGCGGGAGACCCAGTACTTC.

The V and J genes are TRBV6-5 and TRBJ2-1; D unresolved. This CDR3 region has 12 residues. With 0 bases removed from V and 7 bases from J, the gap between germline ends came to 4 bases. Germline CDR1 reads MNHEY; CDR2 reads SVGAGI. The CDR3 region has the DNA TGTGCCAGCAGTTACTCTAATAATGAGCAGTTCTTC. It yields the protein CASSYSNNEQFF.

The chain uses TRBV15 and TRBJ2-2; TRBD2 matches 10 bases. The CDR3 totals 15 residues. V dropped 3 bases and J dropped 7; count of bases not matched to a gene: 5. Germline V CDR1 and CDR2: LNHNV, YYDKDF (reference sequence). DNA for the CDR3: TGTGCCACCAGCAGTACTAGCGGGGACGTCGGGGAGCTGTTTTTT. Translating gives CATSSTSGDVGELFF.

This chain connects TRBV28 to TRBJ1-2; no firm D call. The CDR3 has 13 residues. The germline CDR1 and CDR2 sequences are MDHEN and SYDVKM. Trimming pared 8 bases from V and 3 bases from J, leaving 13 bases between. CDR3 protein: CASGEQHDYGYTF. The CDR3 nucleotides read TGTGCCAGCGGCGAACAGCACGACTATGGCTACACCTTC.

The CDR3 DNA follows: TGTGCCAGCAGCCAAGATCAGGGGGAGTATGGCTACACCTTC. Translating it yields CASSQDQGEYGYTF. The chain employs TRBV4-2 and TRBJ1-2, with 7 bases fitting TRBD1. After removal of 0 bases from V and 5 bases from J, the junction contained 3 bases not matched to a gene. In germline, CDR1 is LGHNA, CDR2 YNFKEQ. The CDR3 runs to 14 residues.

The J gene is TRBJ1-1, the V gene TRBV6-5; D call uncertain. Trimming pared 8 bases from V and 8 bases from J, leaving 12 bases between. This CDR3 region has 11 residues. Per the germline V gene, CDR1 is MNHEY and CDR2 is SVGAGI. The CDR3: CASGWEQEAFF. The DNA for the CDR3 is TGTGCCAGCGGGTGGGAGCAAGAAGCTTTCTTT.

In this sample, this clone turned up a few times. J is TRBJ2-2 and V is TRBV7-2; a weak D match, TRBD2 (5 bases). The germline V and J ends were trimmed by 8 bases and 3 bases, with 16 bases remaining between them. CDR3 size: 15 residues. Germline V gives CDR1 SGHTA, CDR2 FQGNSA. The CDR3 sequence is CASGRLRGDTGELFF. In DNA, the CDR3 is TGTGCCAGCGGTCGGCTACGGGGAGACACCGGGGAGCTGTTTTTT.

The table lists this clone with a count of one. The CDR3 protein is CASPRTGGSKIPSNEKLFF. Written as DNA, the CDR3 is TGTGCCAGTCCCAGGACAGGGGGCTCTAAAATACCCTCGAACGAAAAACTGTTTTTT. The rearrangement uses TRBV18 and TRBJ1-4, with TRBD1 matching over 11 bases. The CDR3 covers 19 residues. Germline CDR1 is KGHSH and CDR2 is LQKENI. The V gene end was trimmed by 9 bases and the J gene end by 8 bases; junction bases not matched to a gene: 23.

The chain uses TRBV20-1 and TRBJ2-3, with 7 bases matching TRBD2. The CDR3 runs 11 residues. From germline, CDR1 is DFQATT and CDR2 SNEGSKA (reference sequence). V gave up 8 bases and J gave up 3 bases; unmatched junction bases: 2. The CDR3 bases are TGCAGTAGCGGGGTGACAGATACGCAGTATTTT. Protein product: CSSGVTDTQYF.